The TCR beta chain described here comes from a study of T cells in Graves' hyperthyroidism and ophthalmopathy. This CDR3 spans 12 amino acids. The V end was cut by 0 bases, the J end by 10 bases, with 9 bases between. Amplification of TCR beta CDR3 regions used RNA as the template. TCR CDR3 regions were first amplified by RT-PCR with HTBI primers. TCRdb reprocessed the multiplex PCR reads with MiXCR, giving one entry per CDR3 protein. The profile shows approximately 520,000 distinct CDR3 sequences, about 20% of them singletons. There are a few counts of this clonotype. The V and J genes are TRBV12-3 or TRBV12-4 and TRBJ1-1, with D perhaps matching TRBD1 (6 bases). Sample: blood. The receptor was derived from a man between 18 and 29 years old with Graves' hyperthyroidism. Here the CDR3 reads CASSLAGQGAFF. CDR3 bases: TGTGCCAGCAGTTTAGCGGGACAAGGAGCTTTCTTT.